The 27 T cell receptor beta chains in this list originate from one sample, sequenced in a study of beta chain features in type 1 diabetes. The whole isolated RNA underwent reverse transcription, so sequencing captured expressed TCRB transcripts. Data came from immunoSEQ multiplex PCR; TCRdb stores just in-frame clones and leaves some out. Of about 710,000 clones listed, about 14% are singletons. Study observations and caveats: Shortening of TCRB CDR3s, moderate but significant, appeared in all four CD4+ subsets of Type 1 diabetes patients.

Which antigens these TCRs recognize remains unknown. Sequences were obtained from naive CD4+ T cells from blood. These receptors all stem from a man aged 18 to 29 with type 1 diabetes.

This clone has only a few counts. The chain has TRBV7-6 and TRBJ1-5; D uncertain. The V end lost 2 bases, the J end lost 0 bases, and 8 bases lay between the germline ends. Germline values: CDR1 SGHVS, CDR2 FNYEAQ. This CDR3 region has 15 residues. The CDR3 DNA reads TGTGCCAGCAGCTTAAGTTCCAATAGCAATCAGCCCCAGCATTTT. It specifies CASSLSSNSNQPQHF. The whole variable domain, filled in from reference TRBV7-6 and TRBJ1-5, reads GAGVSQSPRYKVTKRGQDVALRCDPISGHVSLYWYRQALGQGPEFLTYFNYEAQQDKSGLPNDRFSAERPEGSISTLTIQRTEQRDSAMYRCASSLSSNSNQPQHFGDGTRLSIL.

The CDR3, as DNA: TGTGCCAGCAGCGTTACAGCCGGGGTTGAAAAACTGTTTTTT. Translation gives CASSVTAGVEKLFF. V gene TRBV9 combines with J gene TRBJ1-4; unclear D gene. V was clipped by 2 bases and J by 7 bases, with 12 bases between them. The CDR3 has 14 amino acids. Germline CDR1 is SGDLS and CDR2 is YYNGEE.

V gene TRBV9 combines with J gene TRBJ1-1; TRBD1 is a possible D gene (5 bases). Trimming removed 0 bases at V and 0 bases at J, with 9 bases between. The length of the CDR3 is 15 residues. Germline assignment: CDR1 SGDLS and CDR2 YYNGEE. CDR3 sequence: CASSVVTVLNTEAFF. The CDR3 nucleotides read TGTGCCAGCAGCGTAGTGACAGTCCTGAACACTGAAGCTTTCTTT.

Notes on this clone: Other DNA sequences in the sample encode the same CDR3. The rearrangement uses TRBV11-2 and TRBJ2-1, with 10 bases matching TRBD2. The trim removed 3 bases at V and 4 bases at J, leaving 0 bases unmatched. Germline V gene lookup returns CDR1 SGHAT and CDR2 FQNNGV. There are 14 residues in the CDR3. The CDR3: CASSLTSGYNEQFF. The DNA of the CDR3 is TGTGCCAGCAGCTTGACTAGCGGGTACAATGAGCAGTTCTTC.

With regard to this clone: Other DNA sequences of this sample code for an identical CDR3. The genes are TRBV29-1 and TRBJ1-1; no reliable D call. V was shortened by 0 bases and J by 10 bases, with 9 bases between the two germline ends. CDR3 length: 11 amino acids. Germline values: CDR1 SQVTM, CDR2 ANQGSEA. The CDR3: CSVEDRVAAFF. CDR3 bases: TGCAGCGTTGAAGATCGGGTGGCAGCTTTCTTT.

There are a few counts of this clone. The chain joins TRBV7-6 to TRBJ2-7; D possibly corresponds to TRBD2 (6 bases). Germline V gene sequence: CDR1 SGHVS, CDR2 FNYEAQ. The CDR3 sequence is 15 residues long. V lost 4 bases, J lost 3 bases, and 16 bases lay in between. In DNA form, the CDR3 reads TGTGCCAGCAGCTCCCGACTAGGCTCGGTCTACGAGCAGTACTTC. Encoded protein: CASSSRLGSVYEQYF.

As for this clone: Other DNA variants within this sample encode the same CDR3. The rearrangement joins TRBV18 to TRBJ2-5, with D perhaps being TRBD1 or TRBD2 (5 bases each). This CDR3 is built from 14 residues. Between the trimmed V and J ends, which lost 2 bases and 2 bases, there was a span of 9 bases. Per germline, CDR1 KGHSH and CDR2 LQKENI. The CDR3 DNA sequence: TGTGCCAGCTCACCAAGTGGGACGCAAGAGACCCAGTACTTC. This codes for CASSPSGTQETQYF.

The J gene is TRBJ1-5, the V gene TRBV18, with 7 nucleotides matching TRBD1. This CDR3 region has 15 residues. The germline gives CDR1 KGHSH, CDR2 LQKENI. V dropped 3 bases and J dropped 4; count of bases not matched to a gene: 6. The CDR3 DNA is TGTGCCAGCTCACCTTCCGACAGGGAAAATCAGCCCCAGCATTTT. Protein product: CASSPSDRENQPQHF.

The genes are TRBV15 and TRBJ1-2; 7 bases fit TRBD1. Germline-derived CDR1 and CDR2 are LNHNV and YYDKDF (reference sequence). The CDR3 loop spans 14 amino acids. The junction had 8 bases not matched to a gene; V was cut back by 6 bases and J by 4 bases. CDR3 sequence reads: CATSTGTDLYGYTF. As DNA, the CDR3 is TGTGCCACCAGTACCGGGACAGACCTCTATGGCTACACCTTC.

The chain combines TRBV13 with TRBJ2-7; TRBD2 agrees at 9 bases. This CDR3 is 14 amino acids long. Germline V gives CDR1 PRHDT, CDR2 FYEKMQ (reference sequence). V was clipped by 4 bases and J by 0 bases; unmatched bases: 1. The CDR3: CASSSSGDSYEQYF. In nucleotides, the CDR3 is TGTGCCAGCAGCTCTAGCGGGGACTCCTACGAGCAGTACTTC.

The gene calls are TRBV6-4 and TRBJ2-3; D ambiguous. Germline CDR1 MRHNA, CDR2 SNTAGT. The V gene lost 5 bases and the J gene lost 2 bases, with 11 bases spanning the gap. There are 14 residues in the CDR3. DNA for the CDR3: TGTGCCAGCAGTCCTTCCGCGTCCACAGATACGCAGTATTTT. It translates to CASSPSASTDTQYF.

The J gene is TRBJ1-1, the V gene TRBV5-1; 7 bases fit TRBD1. Trimming took 3 bases from V and 1 from J; bases not matched to a gene: 6. The CDR3 loop spans 15 amino acids. The germline gives CDR1 SGHRS, CDR2 YFSETQ. CDR3 amino acids: CASSYEGAGNTEAFF. The DNA for the CDR3 is TGCGCCAGCAGCTACGAGGGGGCCGGGAACACTGAAGCTTTCTTT.

This clone occurred a few times. The chain employs TRBV7-2 and TRBJ2-7; D is unclear. The CDR3 loop spans 13 amino acids. The germline V and J ends were trimmed by 6 bases and 3 bases, with 12 bases remaining between them. The germline V gene encodes CDR1 SGHTA and CDR2 FQGNSA. As DNA, the CDR3 is TGTGCCAGCAGTTTTGGACGGTTCTACGAGCAGTACTTC. Its translation: CASSFGRFYEQYF.

Only a few counts were recorded for this clone. V is TRBV28 and J is TRBJ2-7; TRBD1 might be the D (6 bases). Germline lookup yields CDR1 MDHEN and CDR2 SYDVKM. V was cut by 6 bases and J by 2 bases, with 11 bases left in between. This CDR3 is 13 amino acids long. The DNA of the CDR3 is TGTGCCAGCAGCGCTAGACAGGCCTACGAGCAGTACTTC. Its protein is CASSARQAYEQYF.

This clone was seen more than once but under ten times. CDR3 loop: CASSEGVTQWGDTQYF. The CDR3 DNA reads TGTGCCAGCAGTGAAGGAGTGACACAGTGGGGAGATACGCAGTATTTT. The chain recombines TRBV2 with TRBJ2-3; no firm D call. The CDR3 runs to 16 residues. Germline V gene lookup returns CDR1 SNHLY and CDR2 FYNNEI. Trimming took 1 base from V and 5 from J, leaving 16 bases between them.

The chain links TRBV6-5 to TRBJ2-7, with TRBD1 matching over 7 bases. The CDR3 contains 15 residues. Germline V CDR1 and CDR2: MNHEY, SVGAGI. The V gene end was trimmed by 4 bases and the J gene end by 0 bases; junction bases not matched to a gene: 6. In DNA, the CDR3 is TGTGCCAGCAGTTCCCGGACAGGACACTCCTACGAGCAGTACTTC. It translates to CASSSRTGHSYEQYF.

This sequence joins TRBV30 and TRBJ2-6, with 8 positions matching TRBD1. V lost 5 bases to trimming and J lost 3 bases; unmatched junction nucleotides: 3. In germline, CDR1 is GTSNPN, CDR2 SVGIG (reference sequence). The CDR3 runs 14 residues. The CDR3 protein is CAWGQGYGANVLTF. The CDR3 nucleotides read TGTGCCTGGGGACAGGGTTATGGGGCCAACGTCCTGACTTTC.

This clone has more than one count but fewer than ten. The chain combines TRBV25-1 with TRBJ2-2; 10 nucleotides line up with TRBD1. Germline trimming cut 5 bases from V and 4 bases from J; bases unmatched to any gene: 7. In germline, CDR1 is MGHDK, CDR2 SYGVNS. The CDR3 consists of 16 residues. The CDR3 DNA follows: TGTGCCAGCAGTTTAACCGGGACAGGGGTCACCGGGGAGCTGTTTTTT. Its translation is CASSLTGTGVTGELFF.

This clone was seen a few times. The V gene is TRBV19, the J gene TRBJ2-5, with 7 bases matching TRBD1. V dropped 7 bases and J dropped 2; count of bases not matched to a gene: 10. Looked up from germline, CDR1 is LNHDA and CDR2 is SQIVND (reference sequence). CDR3 size: 15 residues. The CDR3, as DNA: TGTGCCAGTACCCCGACAGGGAACCGACAAGAGACCCAGTACTTC. Translated, it gives CASTPTGNRQETQYF.

In nucleotides, the CDR3 is TGCGCCAGCAAACTTGGGGTTCCCGGTGGAGGGCAGTTCTTC. Translation: CASKLGVPGGGQFF. J is TRBJ2-1 and V is TRBV5-1; maybe TRBD2 (5 bases). CDR1 is SGHRS, CDR2 YFSETQ, per germline. The CDR3 sequence is 14 residues long. V was trimmed by 6 bases and J by 12 bases, leaving 22 bases between them.

V gene TRBV25-1 combines with J gene TRBJ2-1; D may be TRBD2 (6 bases). CDR3 length equals 13 residues. Trimming stripped 3 bases from V and 8 bases from J, with 11 bases between. Germline values: CDR1 MGHDK, CDR2 SYGVNS. DNA of the CDR3: TGTGCCAGCAGTGAGGCAGGGAGGCATGAGCAGTTCTTC. This encodes CASSEAGRHEQFF.

This clone was detected only a few times. The rearrangement links TRBV27 to TRBJ2-5; D might be TRBD1 or TRBD2, each matching 6 bases. Germline CDR1 reads MNHEY; CDR2 reads SMNVEV (reference sequence). V was shortened by 8 bases and J by 5 bases, with 18 bases between the two germline ends. The CDR3 contains 14 residues. CDR3 nucleotide sequence: TGTGCCAGCGGGAAGGCCGGGGGCTGGGAGACCCAGTACTTC. Its protein product is CASGKAGGWETQYF.

This clone was observed a handful of times. The J gene is TRBJ1-4, the V gene TRBV6-6, with no clear D. The germline gives CDR1 MNHNY, CDR2 SVGAGI (reference sequence). The CDR3 covers 15 residues. Between the trimmed V and J ends, which lost 1 base and 5 bases, there was a span of 11 bases. The CDR3 bases are TGTGCCAGCAGTTACTTGGTCAACGTAAATGAAAAACTGTTTTTT. Its protein product is CASSYLVNVNEKLFF.

V is TRBV11-3 and J is TRBJ2-3; no reliable D call. The V and J ends lost 1 base and 2 bases respectively, with 4 bases between them. This CDR3 comprises 13 residues. Germline values: CDR1 SGHNT, CDR2 YENEEA. CDR3 amino acids: CASSLGTTDTQYF. The CDR3 DNA sequence: TGTGCCAGCAGCTTAGGTACCACAGATACGCAGTATTTT. The entire variable domain, with the rest obtained from reference TRBV11-3 and TRBJ2-3, is as follows: EAGVVQSPRYKIIEKKQPVAFWCNPISGHNTLYWYLQNLGQGPELLIRYENEEAVDDSQLPKDRFSAERLKGVDSTLKIQPAELGDSAVYLCASSLGTTDTQYFGPGTRLTVL.

In its sample, this clone was seen a few times. The V and J genes are TRBV9 and TRBJ2-7; 10 nucleotides match TRBD2. The germline CDR1 and CDR2 sequences are SGDLS and YYNGEE. V was clipped by 6 bases and J by 7 bases; unmatched bases: 16. This CDR3 is built from 16 residues. CDR3 nucleotides: TGTGCCAGCAAGAAAACTAGCGGGACGGGACCAGGGGAGCAGTACTTC. Its protein is CASKKTSGTGPGEQYF. The full variable domain, with the rest looked up from reference TRBV9 and TRBJ2-7, is DSGVTQTPKHLITATGQRVTLRCSPRSGDLSVYWYQQSLDQGLQFLIQYYNGEERAKGNILERFSAQQFPDLHSELNLSSLELGDSALYFCASKKTSGTGPGEQYFGPGTRLTVT.

This clone was detected a few times. V is TRBV30 and J is TRBJ1-1; D remains unclear. The CDR3 extends over 17 amino acids. Trimming removed 0 bases from V and 0 bases from J, with 17 bases in between. In germline, CDR1 is GTSNPN, CDR2 SVGIG (reference sequence). Written as DNA, the CDR3 is TGTGCCTGGAGTGTTGGGATTCTCGGGTCCCTGAACACTGAAGCTTTCTTT. Translating it yields CAWSVGILGSLNTEAFF. The variable domain in full, completed from reference TRBV30 and TRBJ1-1, reads SQTIHQWPATLVQPVGSPLSLECTVEGTSNPNLYWYRQAAGRGLQLLFYSVGIGQISSEVPQNLSASRPQDRQFILSSKKLLLSDSGFYLCAWSVGILGSLNTEAFFGQGTRLTVV.

This clone has only a few counts. V and J are TRBV7-9 and TRBJ2-7; D gene ambiguous. The CDR3 totals 17 residues. The germline V gene encodes CDR1 SEHNR and CDR2 FQNEAQ (reference sequence). Trimming took off 3 bases at V and 2 bases at J, with 20 bases between the two ends. The CDR3 DNA reads TGTGCCAGCAGCTTCCCCCTCAATACCGGGTCAACCTACGAGCAGTACTTC. Its translation is CASSFPLNTGSTYEQYF.